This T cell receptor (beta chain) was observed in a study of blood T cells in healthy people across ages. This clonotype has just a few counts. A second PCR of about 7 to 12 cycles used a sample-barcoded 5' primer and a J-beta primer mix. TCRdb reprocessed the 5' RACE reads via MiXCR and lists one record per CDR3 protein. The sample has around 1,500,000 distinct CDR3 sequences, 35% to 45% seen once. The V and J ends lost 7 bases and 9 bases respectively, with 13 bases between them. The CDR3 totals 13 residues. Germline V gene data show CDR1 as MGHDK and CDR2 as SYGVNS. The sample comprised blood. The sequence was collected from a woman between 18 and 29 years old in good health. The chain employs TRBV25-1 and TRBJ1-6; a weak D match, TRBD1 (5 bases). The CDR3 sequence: CASTQGRGSPLHF. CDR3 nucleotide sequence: TGTGCCAGCACCCAGGGTAGGGGTTCACCCCTCCACTTT.